Shown below are 13 T cell receptor beta chains from a single sample sequenced in a study of blood T cell repertoires in COVID-19. The assay was immunoSEQ multiplex PCR, and TCRdb's table has in-frame clones only and misses some. Of approximately 220,000 clones in the sample, around 84% were seen once. The sequenced material came from PBMCs or T cells enriched from blood (not recorded which). These TCRs come from a woman in her forties with acute COVID-19.

This rearrangement joins TRBV7-9 to TRBJ2-1; 8 positions match TRBD2. Germline V gives CDR1 SEHNR, CDR2 FQNEAQ (reference sequence). V gave up 3 bases and J gave up 0 bases; unmatched junction bases: 4. The CDR3 is made up of 16 amino acids. CDR3 loop: CASSFKSGSSYNEQFF. CDR3 coding DNA: TGTGCCAGCAGCTTTAAGAGCGGGAGCTCCTACAATGAGCAGTTCTTC.

The J gene is TRBJ2-1, the V gene TRBV5-4; a possible D gene is TRBD1 (5 bases). There are 15 residues in the CDR3. V lost 1 base and J 2 bases, leaving 10 bases between the germline ends. Per the germline V gene, CDR1 is SGHNT and CDR2 is YYREEE (reference sequence). CDR3 sequence: CASSLNQGPYNEQFF. The CDR3 nucleotides read TGTGCCAGCAGCTTGAATCAGGGCCCCTACAATGAGCAGTTCTTC. The entire variable domain, with the rest obtained from reference TRBV5-4 and TRBJ2-1, is as follows: ETGVTQSPTHLIKTRGQQVTLRCSSQSGHNTVSWYQQALGQGPQFIFQYYREEENGRGNFPPRFSGLQFPNYSSELNVNALELDDSALYLCASSLNQGPYNEQFFGPGTRLTVL.

J is TRBJ1-1 and V is TRBV7-8; D not resolved. Germline values: CDR1 SGHVS, CDR2 FQNEAQ. V lost 0 bases and J 5 bases, leaving 10 bases between the germline ends. The CDR3 is made up of 14 amino acids. For the CDR3, the DNA is TGTGCCAGCAGCTTAGCTCGGAGCGAGACTGAAGCTTTCTTT. Its translation: CASSLARSETEAFF. The full variable domain, in which reference TRBV7-8 and TRBJ1-1 provide the parts outside the CDR3, is GAGVSQSPRYKVAKRGQDVALRCDPISGHVSLFWYQQALGQGPEFLTYFQNEAQLDKSGLPSDRFFAERPEGSVSTLKIQRTQQEDSAVYLCASSLARSETEAFFGQGTRLTVV.

V usage is TRBV10-3 and J usage is TRBJ2-3; a possible D gene is TRBD2 (5 bases). The CDR3 consists of 16 residues. V was shortened by 0 bases and J by 8 bases, with 18 bases between the two germline ends. CDR1 and CDR2 from the germline V gene are ENHRY and SYGVKD. The CDR3 sequence is CAISESRTRTHGTQYF. Here the CDR3 DNA reads TGTGCCATCAGTGAGTCGAGGACTCGGACTCACGGTACGCAGTATTTT.

This chain uses TRBV6-4 with TRBJ2-1, with TRBD2 identical over 10 bases. This CDR3 is 15 amino acids long. Germline loops: CDR1 MRHNA, CDR2 SNTAGT. Unmatched junction bases numbered 6, after V lost 3 bases and J lost 7 bases. Here the CDR3 DNA reads TGTGCCAGCAGTGAACTAGCGGGGTCTTGGAATGAGCAGTTCTTC. Its protein product is CASSELAGSWNEQFF.

V is TRBV5-8 and J is TRBJ2-5; 13 bases agree with TRBD2. Germline assignment: CDR1 SGHTS and CDR2 YDEGEE. The CDR3 is 18 amino acids. The junction had 10 bases not matched to a gene; V was cut back by 4 bases and J by 1 base. The CDR3 loop is CASSAGTSGTGGQETQYF. CDR3 coding DNA: TGTGCCAGCAGCGCCGGGACTAGCGGGACGGGGGGCCAAGAGACCCAGTACTTC.

The V and J genes are TRBV7-9 and TRBJ1-3; 11 positions match TRBD1. This CDR3 has 18 residues. Per germline, CDR1 SEHNR and CDR2 FQNEAQ (reference sequence). Unmatched junction bases numbered 13, after V lost 4 bases and J lost 5 bases. CDR3 sequence reads: CASSSTSSRDRGRNTIYF. Written as DNA, the CDR3 is TGTGCCAGCAGCTCAACCAGTTCCCGGGACAGGGGGAGAAACACCATATATTTT.

As regards this clone: At the DNA level, this CDR3 is encoded by other sequences in the same sample as well. The chain carries TRBV5-4 and TRBJ1-3, with D possibly TRBD1 on 6 matching bases. CDR1 is SGHNT and CDR2 is YYREEE in the germline V gene (reference sequence). This CDR3 spans 15 amino acids. The ends were cut back, 1 base at V and 4 bases at J, with 12 bases in the middle. The CDR3 DNA reads as TGTGCCAGCAGCTTGCCCCAGGGGAGCGGAAACACCATATATTTT. This translates into CASSLPQGSGNTIYF.

The chain carries TRBV5-1 and TRBJ2-2; D not resolved. CDR3 size: 13 residues. Trimming removed 7 bases from V and 7 bases from J, with 14 bases in between. Germline V gives CDR1 SGHRS, CDR2 YFSETQ. CDR3 coding DNA: TGCGCCAGCGATCGAGCGCCGGGCGGGGAGCTGTTTTTT. Translating gives CASDRAPGGELFF.

This chain connects TRBV2 to TRBJ1-3; D uncertain. V lost 6 bases to trimming and J lost 0 bases, with 15 bases between them. CDR3 length: 16 amino acids. Germline CDR1 reads SNHLY; CDR2 reads FYNNEI. CDR3 nucleotides: TGTGCCAGCAGCGTCCCCGGGGAGTACTCTGGAAACACCATATATTTT. Translating it yields CASSVPGEYSGNTIYF. The full variable domain, rest sourced from reference TRBV2 and TRBJ1-3, is EPEVTQTPSHQVTQMGQEVILRCVPISNHLYFYWYRQILGQKVEFLVSFYNNEISEKSEIFDDQFSVERPDGSNFTLKIRSTKLEDSAMYFCASSVPGEYSGNTIYFGEGSWLTVV.

In its sample, this clone was seen once. Here the CDR3 reads CASSQVTGPSTDTQYF. CDR3 nucleotide sequence: TGTGCCAGCAGCCAAGTGACAGGCCCTAGCACAGATACGCAGTATTTT. The chain links TRBV3-1 (or the pseudogene TRBV3-2) to TRBJ2-3; perhaps TRBD1 as D (6 bases). Germline V lookup: CDR1 LGHDT, CDR2 YNNKEL (reference sequence). V dropped 1 base and J dropped 0 bases, with 11 bases sitting between them. CDR3 length: 16 amino acids.

The rearrangement links TRBV18 to TRBJ1-1; 7 bases fit TRBD1. CDR1 and CDR2 (germline): KGHSH, LQKENI. CDR3 length equals 16 residues. V dropped 4 bases and J dropped 3; count of bases not matched to a gene: 11. This chain's CDR3 is CASSRGQPGTDTEAFF. The CDR3 DNA reads TGTGCCAGCTCACGAGGACAACCCGGGACAGACACTGAAGCTTTCTTT.

J is TRBJ2-5 and V is TRBV7-9, with 7 bases aligning to TRBD1. The CDR3 spans 13 residues. Germline CDR1 reads SEHNR; CDR2 reads FQNEAQ (reference sequence). With 2 bases clipped from V and 12 bases from J, the junction kept 9 bases outside the gene matches. The CDR3 is CASSLSAFTGEYF. DNA of the CDR3: TGTGCCAGCAGCTTATCAGCGTTTACAGGGGAGTACTTC.